This T cell receptor (beta chain) was recovered during a study of T cell changes during pregnancy in multiple sclerosis. TCRdb's table, derived via immunoSEQ multiplex PCR, lists solely in-frame clones and lacks some. This repertoire shows about 100,000 clones, approximately 92% found once; its top ten account for 1.9%. CDR3 size: 13 residues. Trimming shortened V by 1 base and J by 7 bases, and 10 bases separated the two germline ends. Germline values: CDR1 MDHEN, CDR2 SYDVKM. Sequencing used peripheral blood, obtained after pregnancy. The sequence came from a female donor with multiple sclerosis, enrolled in a pregnancy study. The V and J genes are TRBV28 and TRBJ1-2; D possibly corresponds to TRBD1 (6 bases). This CDR3 reads CASSLSGAGGYTF. DNA for the CDR3: TGTGCCAGCAGTTTATCAGGGGCCGGTGGCTACACCTTC.